This T cell receptor beta chain was found in a study of Ad26.COV2.S vaccination and SARS-CoV-2 variants. The study, taken as a whole, reports: People who got the vaccine had more spike-specific TCR breadth than people who got placebo. Breadth and depth estimates from TCRs may understate total T cell responses.

A word on this clone: Its antigen remains unknown.

Clones were read by immunoSEQ multiplex PCR, and TCRdb kept only the in-frame ones, dropping some. This sample has 43,000 or so clones, with around 83% found just once. The sequence derives from a human donor who had recovered from COVID-19. Specimen: peripheral blood, collected after recovery from COVID-19.

The CDR3 sequence is CASAPTGRGYEQYF. CDR3 sequence (DNA): TGTGCCAGCGCTCCGACAGGGAGAGGCTACGAGCAGTACTTC. This sequence joins TRBV27 and TRBJ2-7; TRBD1 aligns across 7 bases. The CDR3 is 14 residues long. The V gene's germline CDR1 is MNHEY and CDR2 SMNVEV (reference sequence). With V trimmed by 8 bases and J by 3 bases, 10 bases remained unmatched.